This T cell receptor (beta chain) stems from a study of blood T cell repertoires in COVID-19. Assay: immunoSEQ multiplex PCR; the TCRdb copy retains only in-frame clones and omits some. In the table there are some 400,000 clones, around 87% of which are singletons. V trimming: 5 bases; J trimming: 4 bases; junction bases outside the gene matches: 3. The CDR3 has 13 amino acids. The J gene is TRBJ1-1, the V gene TRBV12-3 or TRBV12-4; 8 bases match TRBD1. The sequenced material came from PBMCs or T cells enriched from blood (not recorded which). The receptor comes from a man aged 25 to 40 who had recovered from COVID-19. CDR3 loop: CASSRTGGTEAFF. CDR3 bases: TGTGCCAGCAGTCGAACAGGGGGCACTGAAGCTTTCTTT.